The source of this TCR beta chain is a study of T cells in Graves' hyperthyroidism and ophthalmopathy. The TCR beta CDR3 regions underwent amplification using RNA transcripts as the source. TCR CDR3 regions were first amplified by RT-PCR with HTBI primers. Each CDR3 protein is one row after TCRdb ran MiXCR on the multiplex PCR reads. Counted here are more than 500,000 distinct CDR3 sequences, 15% to 20% occurring once; the ten biggest clones make up 3.5% to 4%. CDR3 length equals 16 residues. Germline V CDR1 and CDR2: SQVTM, ANQGSEA. The trim removed 4 bases at V and 4 bases at J, leaving 13 bases unmatched. This clonotype was recorded only once.

The material sequenced was blood. This sequence was found in a woman in her 30s with Graves' hyperthyroidism. The chain is built from TRBV29-1 and TRBJ1-1; TRBD1 agrees at 9 bases. In DNA, the CDR3 is TGCAGCGTTGCGAACAGGGGGCGAGTTACCGGCACTGAAGCTTTCTTT. Protein sequence: CSVANRGRVTGTEAFF. The whole variable domain, filled in from reference TRBV29-1 and TRBJ1-1, reads SAVISQKPSRDICQRGTSLTIQCQVDSQVTMMFWYRQQPGQSLTLIATANQGSEATYESGFVIDKFPISRPNLTFSTLTVSNMSPEDSSIYLCSVANRGRVTGTEAFFGQGTRLTVV.